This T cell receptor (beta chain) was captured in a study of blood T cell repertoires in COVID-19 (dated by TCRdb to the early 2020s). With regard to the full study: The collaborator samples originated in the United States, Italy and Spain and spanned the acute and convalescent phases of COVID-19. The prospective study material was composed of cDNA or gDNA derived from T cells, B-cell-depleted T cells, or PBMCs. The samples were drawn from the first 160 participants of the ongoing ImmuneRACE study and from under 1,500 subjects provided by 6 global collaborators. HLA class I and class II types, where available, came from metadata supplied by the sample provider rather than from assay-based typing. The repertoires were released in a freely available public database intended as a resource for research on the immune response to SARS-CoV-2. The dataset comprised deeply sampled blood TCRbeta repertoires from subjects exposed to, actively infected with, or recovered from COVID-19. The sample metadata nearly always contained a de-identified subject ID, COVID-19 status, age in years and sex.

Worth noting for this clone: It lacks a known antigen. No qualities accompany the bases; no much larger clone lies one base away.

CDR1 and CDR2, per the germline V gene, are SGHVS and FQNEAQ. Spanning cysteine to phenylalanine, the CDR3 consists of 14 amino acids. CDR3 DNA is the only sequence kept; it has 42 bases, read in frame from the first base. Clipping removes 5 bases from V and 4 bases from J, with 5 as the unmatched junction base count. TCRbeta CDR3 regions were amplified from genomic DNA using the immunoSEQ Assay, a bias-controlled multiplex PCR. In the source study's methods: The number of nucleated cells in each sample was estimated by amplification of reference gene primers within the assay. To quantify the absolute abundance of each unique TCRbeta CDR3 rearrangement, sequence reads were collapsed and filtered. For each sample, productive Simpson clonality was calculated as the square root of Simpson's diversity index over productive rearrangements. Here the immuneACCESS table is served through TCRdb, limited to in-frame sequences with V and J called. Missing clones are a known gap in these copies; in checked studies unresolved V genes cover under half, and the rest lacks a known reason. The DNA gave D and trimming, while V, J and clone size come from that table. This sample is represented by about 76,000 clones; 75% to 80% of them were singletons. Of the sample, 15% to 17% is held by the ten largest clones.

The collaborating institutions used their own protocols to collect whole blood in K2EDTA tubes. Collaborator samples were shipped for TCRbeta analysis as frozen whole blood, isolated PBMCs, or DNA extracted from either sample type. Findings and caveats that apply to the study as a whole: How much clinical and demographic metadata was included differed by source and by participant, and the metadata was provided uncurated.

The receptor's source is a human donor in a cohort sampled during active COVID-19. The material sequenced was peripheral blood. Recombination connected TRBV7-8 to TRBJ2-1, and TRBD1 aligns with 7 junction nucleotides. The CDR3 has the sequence CASSPGQRYNEQFF. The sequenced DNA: TGTGCCAGCAGCCCGGGACAGCGTTACAATGAGCAGTTCTTC.